The 3 T cell receptor beta chains presented below share a single source sample, sequenced in a study of neoadjuvant anti-PD-1 for oral cavity cancer. Measured with immunoSEQ multiplex PCR; TCRdb has only the in-frame clones, and not every one. The table shows some 15,000 clones, with 36% occurring only once. The sample's time point: after neoadjuvant nivolumab, at surgical resection. The sample was tumor tissue, taken after nivolumab (anti-PD-1) treatment. These receptors were obtained from a person aged 40 to 85 with oral cavity squamous cell carcinoma.

This clone was recorded a few times. The chain couples TRBV7-2 to TRBJ2-7; 8 bases match TRBD1. CDR1 SGHTA and CDR2 FQGNSA come from the germline V gene. V lost 1 base to trimming and J lost 2 bases; unmatched junction nucleotides: 7. CDR3 length equals 16 residues. CDR3 nucleotide sequence: TGTGCCAGCAGCTTAGTATGGACAGGGCTAACCTACGAGCAGTACTTC. Encoded protein: CASSLVWTGLTYEQYF.

The table lists this clone with a few counts. This chain joins TRBV10-1 and TRBJ1-3, with D possibly matching TRBD1 (5 bases). In germline, CDR1 is WNHNN, CDR2 SYGVQD (reference sequence). The CDR3 spans 15 residues. V was trimmed by 0 bases and J by 1 base, leaving 7 bases between them. The chain's CDR3 is CASSESGTSGNTIYF. The DNA for the CDR3 is TGCGCCAGCAGTGAGTCGGGGACTTCTGGAAACACCATATATTTT.

CDR3 coding DNA: TGTGCCAGCAGCCCCCCAGGGGAGGGGGAGACCCAGTACTTC. This translates into CASSPPGEGETQYF. The rearrangement joins TRBV7-6 to TRBJ2-5; D is perhaps TRBD2 (7 bases). CDR1 and CDR2 (germline): SGHVS, FNYEAQ. Trimming took off 5 bases at V and 5 bases at J, with 15 bases between the two ends. This CDR3 is 14 amino acids long. Filled out from reference TRBV7-6 and TRBJ2-5, the complete variable domain reads GAGVSQSPRYKVTKRGQDVALRCDPISGHVSLYWYRQALGQGPEFLTYFNYEAQQDKSGLPNDRFSAERPEGSISTLTIQRTEQRDSAMYRCASSPPGEGETQYFGPGTRLLVL.